The entry below gives a single T cell receptor beta chain sequence along with its context. This sample was taken from a study of blood T cell repertoires in COVID-19. Study context: Italy, Spain and the United States were the sources of the convalescent and acute COVID-19 samples.

In the authors' methods: By means of reference gene primer amplification, nucleated cell counts were estimated. Clones were sequenced by immunoSEQ multiplex PCR, and TCRdb holds only the in-frame ones, with some missing. V and J calls and clone size are those listed in that table; D and trimming were worked out from the DNA. The repertoire consists of roughly 73,000 clones, with around nine tenths occurring once and the leading ten covering around 2.5%. Germline CDR1 reads LNHDA; CDR2 reads SQIVND (reference sequence). The V end lost 1 base, the J end lost 2 bases, and 9 bases lay between the germline ends. The CDR3 consists of 15 residues.

The receptor was isolated from a man in his 70s with active or convalescent COVID-19. Specimen: peripheral blood. The chain is built from TRBV19 and TRBJ1-3; D call uncertain. The CDR3 is CASSIVSGAGNTIYF. The DNA of the CDR3 is TGTGCCAGTAGTATAGTGTCGGGAGCTGGAAACACCATATATTTT.